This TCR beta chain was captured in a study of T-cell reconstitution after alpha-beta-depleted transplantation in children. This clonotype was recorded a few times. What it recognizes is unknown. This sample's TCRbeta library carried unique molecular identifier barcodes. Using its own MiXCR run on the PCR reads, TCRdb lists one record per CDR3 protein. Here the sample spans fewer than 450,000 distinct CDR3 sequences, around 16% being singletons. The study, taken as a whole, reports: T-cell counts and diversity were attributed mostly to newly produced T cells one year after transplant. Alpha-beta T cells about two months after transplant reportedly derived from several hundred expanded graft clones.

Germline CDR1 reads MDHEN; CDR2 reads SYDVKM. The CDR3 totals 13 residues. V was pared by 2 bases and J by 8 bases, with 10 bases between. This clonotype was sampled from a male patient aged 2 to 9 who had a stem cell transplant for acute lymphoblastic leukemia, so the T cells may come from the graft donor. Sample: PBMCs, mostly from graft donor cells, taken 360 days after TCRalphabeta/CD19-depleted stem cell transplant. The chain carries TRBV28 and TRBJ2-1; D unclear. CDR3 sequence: CASSLTALDEQFF. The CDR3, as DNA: TGTGCCAGCAGTTTAACCGCCCTGGATGAGCAGTTCTTC.